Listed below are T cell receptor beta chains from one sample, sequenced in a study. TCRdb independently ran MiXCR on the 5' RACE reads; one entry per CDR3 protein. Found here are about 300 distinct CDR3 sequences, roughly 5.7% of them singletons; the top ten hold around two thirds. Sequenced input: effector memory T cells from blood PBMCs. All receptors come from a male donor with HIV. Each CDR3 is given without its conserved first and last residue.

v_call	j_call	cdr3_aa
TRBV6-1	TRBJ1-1	ASRMRRGNAEAF
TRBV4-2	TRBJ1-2	ASSQDTEGGYGYT
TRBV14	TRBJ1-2	ASSQGRGGGYGYT
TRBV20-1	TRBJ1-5	SARGYGVGQPQH
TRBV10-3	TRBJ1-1	AISESGGDTEAF
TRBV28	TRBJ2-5	ASSLGHRGKRSWETQY
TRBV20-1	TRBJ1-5	SAREAQGTIQPQH
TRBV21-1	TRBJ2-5	ASNKGSQETQY
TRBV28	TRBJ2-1	ASSMEYNEQF
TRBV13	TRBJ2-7	ASSLGLAQYEQY
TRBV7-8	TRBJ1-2	ASSLTGGRAYGYT
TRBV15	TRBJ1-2	ATSRDPGSIYGYT
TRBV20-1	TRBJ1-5	SARRQPQH
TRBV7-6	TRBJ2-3	ASRDGGIDTQY
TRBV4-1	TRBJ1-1	ASSQYQTGAGRTEAF